This T cell receptor (beta chain) was documented in a study of tumor-infiltrating lymphocytes in oesophageal squamous cell carcinoma. This CDR3 is built from 12 residues. CDR1 SGHTA and CDR2 FQGTGA come from the germline V gene. Trimming cost V 4 bases and J 7 bases, with 8 bases left between them. TCRdb recomputed calls from the PCR reads with MiXCR, one row per CDR3 protein. This table has over 10,000 distinct CDR3 sequences, roughly 51% appearing once. The sequencing input was blood. J is TRBJ2-1 and V is TRBV7-3, with D hard to call. The receptor was derived from a female donor with esophageal squamous cell carcinoma. CDR3 sequence (DNA): TGTGCCAGCAGCTCGACACGGAATGAGCAGTTCTTC. As protein: CASSSTRNEQFF.